These T cell receptor beta chains were read from a single sample in a study of graft-versus-host responses after intestinal transplantation. Profiling relied on immunoSEQ multiplex PCR, and the TCRdb table lists in-frame clones only, not all of them. The sample records fewer than 150,000 clones, around nine tenths being singletons. Antigens for these TCRs are unknown. The sample in question was unstimulated CD4+ T cells sorted from spleen or lymph node cells, obtained before intestinal transplant. These receptors were obtained from a human donor who received an intestinal transplant. CDR3s include the opening cysteine and the closing phenylalanine or tryptophan. Fields, in order: D gene, clone size, J gene, V gene, CDR3 DNA, CDR3 protein. A D gene is named only where the DNA matches it firmly. Size values are once, few and many counts, or a class for expanded clones, and some rows have none.

d_gene: .
abundance: .
j_gene: TRBJ2-5
v_gene: TRBV5-4
CDR3nt: TGTGCCAGCAGCGTCGCAGGGGAACGGGAGACCCAGTACTTC
CDR3aa: CASSVAGERETQYF

d_gene: .
abundance: .
j_gene: TRBJ2-5
v_gene: TRBV19
CDR3nt: TGTGCCAGTAGTCCCGAGGTCGGGACCCAGTACTTC
CDR3aa: CASSPEVGTQYF

d_gene: .
abundance: .
j_gene: TRBJ1-5
v_gene: TRBV28
CDR3nt: TGTGCCAGCAGCAGACATGCGGGATACAATCAGCCCCAGCATTTT
CDR3aa: CASSRHAGYNQPQHF

d_gene: .
abundance: .
j_gene: TRBJ1-5
v_gene: TRBV19
CDR3nt: TGTGCCAGTAGTATACCGGGACATAGCAATCAGCCCCAGCATTTT
CDR3aa: CASSIPGHSNQPQHF

d_gene: TRBD1
abundance: .
j_gene: TRBJ1-5
v_gene: TRBV6-1
CDR3nt: TGTGCCAGCACCCCCGGGACAGGGGGCAATCAGCCCCAGCATTTT
CDR3aa: CASTPGTGGNQPQHF

d_gene: TRBD1
abundance: .
j_gene: TRBJ2-7
v_gene: TRBV29-1
CDR3nt: TGCAGCGTTGAAGGGGACAGCCGGTACGAGCAGTACTTC
CDR3aa: CSVEGDSRYEQYF

d_gene: .
abundance: few
j_gene: TRBJ1-5
v_gene: TRBV6-5
CDR3nt: TGTGCCAGCAGTCCTCATCTAGGGCAGCCCCAGCATTTT
CDR3aa: CASSPHLGQPQHF

d_gene: TRBD2
abundance: .
j_gene: TRBJ2-2
v_gene: TRBV4-2
CDR3nt: TGTGCCAGCAGTCCACAACTTAGCGGGGGTGGAACCGGGGAGCTGTTTTTT
CDR3aa: CASSPQLSGGGTGELFF

d_gene: TRBD2
abundance: .
j_gene: TRBJ2-5
v_gene: TRBV7-2
CDR3nt: TGTGCCAGCAGCGAAGCGACTAGCGGGCCTCAAGAGACCCAGTACTTC
CDR3aa: CASSEATSGPQETQYF

d_gene: TRBD1
abundance: .
j_gene: TRBJ1-5
v_gene: TRBV19
CDR3nt: TGTGCCAGTCACAGGGGAAGTTACAATCAGCCCCAGCATTTT
CDR3aa: CASHRGSYNQPQHF

d_gene: TRBD1
abundance: .
j_gene: TRBJ2-1
v_gene: TRBV5-6
CDR3nt: TGTGCCAGCAGCCCCCGGGACAGGGGGATAAATGAGCAGTTCTTC
CDR3aa: CASSPRDRGINEQFF

d_gene: .
abundance: .
j_gene: TRBJ2-7
v_gene: TRBV6-5
CDR3nt: TGTGCCAGCAGTTACTCGGGCTGGGACGAGCAGTACTTC
CDR3aa: CASSYSGWDEQYF

d_gene: .
abundance: .
j_gene: TRBJ1-6
v_gene: TRBV10-2
CDR3nt: TGCGCCAGCAGCGGACAGATTAATTCACCCCTCCACTTT
CDR3aa: CASSGQINSPLHF

d_gene: .
abundance: .
j_gene: TRBJ2-7
v_gene: TRBV6-1
CDR3nt: TGTGCCAGCAGTGAAATTACATACGAGCAGTACTTC
CDR3aa: CASSEITYEQYF

d_gene: .
abundance: .
j_gene: TRBJ1-1
v_gene: TRBV19
CDR3nt: TGTGCCAGTAGTATAGTCCCCTGGAATGAAGCTTTCTTT
CDR3aa: CASSIVPWNEAFF

d_gene: TRBD1
abundance: .
j_gene: TRBJ2-2
v_gene: TRBV19
CDR3nt: TGTGCCAGCAACGCCCATACAGGGGCCGGGGAGCTGTTTTTT
CDR3aa: CASNAHTGAGELFF

d_gene: .
abundance: .
j_gene: TRBJ1-2
v_gene: TRBV10-3
CDR3nt: TGTGCCATCAGTGAGTCGGACTATGGCTACACCTTC
CDR3aa: CAISESDYGYTF